The clone carrying this T cell receptor (beta chain) was detected once. Treatment: some 20 received Ad26.COV2.S at low or high dose, single or two shots; about 5 received placebo; per-sample allocation not given. Vaccine and placebo recipients were sampled on day 63 after the first injection. The data are from a study of Ad26.COV2.S vaccination and SARS-CoV-2 variants. TCRdb's table, derived via immunoSEQ multiplex PCR, lists solely in-frame clones and lacks some. The table shows 450,000 to 550,000 clones, with 70% to 90% occurring only once. This CDR3 is built from 15 residues. Unmatched junction bases numbered 5, after V lost 2 bases and J lost 3 bases. Germline V gives CDR1 MNHEY, CDR2 SMNVEV (reference sequence).

The clonotype was recovered from a person aged 18-60 years who received the Ad26.COV2.S COVID-19 vaccine or a placebo. The chain couples TRBV27 to TRBJ2-3, with 7 bases aligning to TRBD2. Sequenced here: peripheral blood, sampled in a trial of Ad26.COV2.S vaccine versus placebo. The CDR3 sequence: CASSLVGRETDTQYF. As DNA, the CDR3 is TGTGCCAGCAGTTTAGTTGGGAGGGAGACAGATACGCAGTATTTT.